Below are 20 T cell receptor beta chains sequenced from a single sample in a study of blood T cell repertoires in COVID-19. Generated by immunoSEQ multiplex PCR, the TCRdb table keeps only in-frame clones and is missing some. The sample yields nearly 65,000 clones, under 90% seen once. Source material: peripheral blood. Receptors were obtained from a human donor in a cohort sampled during active COVID-19.

The gene calls are TRBV29-1 and TRBJ2-1, with D maybe TRBD1 (6 bases). Germline CDR1 is SQVTM and CDR2 is ANQGSEA. V shed 5 bases and J shed 4 bases, with 24 bases lying between them. The CDR3 consists of 17 residues. DNA for the CDR3: TGCAGCGTTTGCTTTGATTCAGGGGCTAGGCCGTACAATGAGCAGTTCTTC. It is translated as CSVCFDSGARPYNEQFF.

The rearrangement joins TRBV7-9 to TRBJ1-2; no clear D. The CDR3 loop spans 16 amino acids. Trimming cost V 1 base and J 0 bases, with 12 bases left between them. In germline, CDR1 is SEHNR, CDR2 FQNEAQ (reference sequence). The CDR3 sequence: CASSLGQTITNYGYTF. As DNA, the CDR3 is TGTGCCAGCAGCTTAGGCCAAACAATAACTAACTATGGCTACACCTTC.

The chain uses TRBV4-3 and TRBJ2-2; no reliable D call. V lost 3 bases to trimming and J lost 0 bases, with 11 bases between them. The CDR3 covers 16 residues. Germline values: CDR1 LGHNA, CDR2 YSLEER. This chain's CDR3 is CASSQARLSNTGELFF. The CDR3 DNA sequence: TGCGCCAGCAGCCAGGCTAGATTGTCGAACACCGGGGAGCTGTTTTTT.

J is TRBJ2-7 and V is TRBV6-5; 7 bases align to TRBD2. Germline loops: CDR1 MNHEY, CDR2 SVGAGI. The CDR3 has 15 amino acids. V gave up 3 bases and J gave up 2 bases; unmatched junction bases: 7. This chain's CDR3 is CASSYEASGPYEQYF. The CDR3 DNA reads TGTGCCAGCAGTTATGAGGCTAGCGGACCCTACGAGCAGTACTTC.

V and J are TRBV9 and TRBJ2-1, with TRBD2 matching 8 bases. The CDR3 covers 15 residues. The V gene's germline CDR1 is SGDLS and CDR2 YYNGEE. With V trimmed by 3 bases and J by 3 bases, 5 bases remained unmatched. CDR3 in DNA: TGTGCCAGCAGCGCTGTAGCGGGGATCTACAATGAGCAGTTCTTC. Translating gives CASSAVAGIYNEQFF.

This clone came up a few times. The chain couples TRBV4-1 to TRBJ1-5, with TRBD1 as a possible D gene (6 bases). Germline V gene sequence: CDR1 MGHRA, CDR2 YSYEKL. This CDR3 region has 16 residues. Between the trimmed V and J ends, which lost 2 bases and 4 bases, there was a span of 15 bases. The DNA for the CDR3 is TGCGCCAGCAGCCAAAGACAGGTTATGGGAAATCAGCCCCAGCATTTT. Amino acid sequence: CASSQRQVMGNQPQHF.

The CDR3 here is CASSWRDSSEAFF. The CDR3 DNA reads as TGTGCCAGCAGTTGGCGGGACAGCTCTGAAGCTTTCTTT. J is TRBJ1-1 and V is TRBV6-2 or TRBV6-3, with 7 positions matching TRBD1. The length of the CDR3 is 13 residues. V shed 4 bases, J shed 6 bases, and the junction held 5 bases outside the gene matches. Germline assignment: CDR1 MNHEY and CDR2 SVGEGT.

This chain links TRBV7-6 with TRBJ1-1, with D tentatively TRBD1 (5 bases). V was shortened by 3 bases and J by 5 bases, with 16 bases between the two germline ends. The CDR3 consists of 15 residues. Germline V lookup: CDR1 SGHVS, CDR2 FNYEAQ. The CDR3 is CASSLGGEGWTEAFF. For the CDR3, the DNA is TGTGCCAGCAGCTTGGGGGGGGAGGGTTGGACTGAAGCTTTCTTT.

The DNA for the CDR3 is TGTGCCAGCAGCCTGACTACAAACTATGGCTACACCTTC. As protein: CASSLTTNYGYTF. The rearrangement joins TRBV5-8 to TRBJ1-2; D remains unclear. CDR3 length: 13 amino acids. Germline V gene lookup returns CDR1 SGHTS and CDR2 YDEGEE. Trimming shortened V by 4 bases and J by 2 bases, and 9 bases separated the two germline ends.

The V and J genes are TRBV6-5 and TRBJ1-5; 8 bases are a match to TRBD1. The ends lost 6 bases at V and 3 bases at J; junction bases unmatched: 7. Germline values: CDR1 MNHEY, CDR2 SVGAGI. This CDR3 spans 15 amino acids. The CDR3: CASRIDRGVNQPQHF. As DNA, the CDR3 is TGTGCCAGCAGAATAGACAGGGGCGTCAATCAGCCCCAGCATTTT.

The rearrangement joins TRBV18 to TRBJ2-2, with D possibly matching TRBD2 (6 bases). Per germline, CDR1 KGHSH and CDR2 LQKENI. The CDR3 totals 14 residues. The V and J ends lost 3 bases and 4 bases respectively, with 9 bases between them. The CDR3 reads CASSPGLLTGELFF. DNA for the CDR3: TGTGCCAGCTCACCGGGACTCCTCACCGGGGAGCTGTTTTTT. Full variable domain (missing parts from reference TRBV18 and TRBJ2-2): NAGVMQNPRHLVRRRGQEARLRCSPMKGHSHVYWYRQLPEEGLKFMVYLQKENIIDESGMPKERFSAEFPKEGPSILRIQQVVRGDSAAYFCASSPGLLTGELFFGEGSRLTVL.

CDR3 protein: CASSPGTSDTDTQYF. DNA of the CDR3: TGCGCCAGCAGCCCCGGGACTAGCGACACAGATACGCAGTATTTT. V and J are TRBV5-1 and TRBJ2-3, with 10 bases identical to TRBD2. The CDR3 runs to 15 residues. V dropped 4 bases and J dropped 2; count of bases not matched to a gene: 4. In germline, CDR1 is SGHRS, CDR2 YFSETQ.

The CDR3 sequence is CASSSLVGTGIFSGNTIYF. CDR3 nucleotide sequence: TGTGCCAGCAGTTCGCTCGTCGGGACAGGCATCTTCTCTGGAAACACCATATATTTT. The chain is built from TRBV28 and TRBJ1-3, with 8 bases matching TRBD1. J was trimmed by 0 bases and V by 4 bases; bases with no gene match: 14. The CDR3 runs 19 residues. Germline V lookup: CDR1 MDHEN, CDR2 SYDVKM.

The chain links TRBV28 to TRBJ1-2; D might be TRBD1 (5 bases). This CDR3 contains 14 residues. In germline, CDR1 is MDHEN, CDR2 SYDVKM. Between the trimmed V and J ends, which lost 2 bases and 8 bases, there was a span of 15 bases. CDR3 in amino acids: CASSLKGILRGYTF. The CDR3 DNA reads as TGTGCCAGCAGTTTAAAGGGGATACTACGGGGCTACACCTTC.

The chain links TRBV29-1 to TRBJ2-6; maybe TRBD1 (6 bases). Germline assignment: CDR1 SQVTM and CDR2 ANQGSEA. The CDR3 is 18 residues long. V was clipped by 1 base and J by 2 bases, with 18 bases between them. The CDR3 nucleotides are TGCAGCGTTGAAGTGAGGGGGAAGGGGAACGCTGGGGCCAACGTCCTGACTTTC. Amino acid sequence: CSVEVRGKGNAGANVLTF.

V usage is TRBV4-2 and J usage is TRBJ1-5, with D hard to call. The CDR3 sequence is 15 residues long. Trimming took 0 bases from V and 2 from J, leaving 8 bases between them. Per the germline V gene, CDR1 is LGHNA and CDR2 is YNFKEQ. The CDR3 loop is CASSQDYGGNQPQHF. Here the CDR3 DNA reads TGTGCCAGCAGCCAAGATTACGGAGGCAATCAGCCCCAGCATTTT.

The chain couples TRBV5-4 to TRBJ2-7; 9 nucleotides match TRBD1. The CDR3 spans 15 residues. The germline V gene encodes CDR1 SGHNT and CDR2 YYREEE (reference sequence). V shed 9 bases and J 7 bases; nucleotides not matched to a gene: 17. In nucleotides, the CDR3 is TGTGCCACCATACAACAGGGGGCGCGGGGTGCGGAGCAGTACTTC. Translation: CATIQQGARGAEQYF.

This rearrangement joins TRBV20-1 to TRBJ2-5; tentatively, D is TRBD1 (6 bases). The CDR3 covers 11 residues. V lost 6 bases and J lost 6, with 11 bases in between. Per the germline V gene, CDR1 is DFQATT and CDR2 is SNEGSKA (reference sequence). The CDR3: CSAQGPQTQYF. For the CDR3, the DNA is TGCAGTGCCCAGGGGCCGCAGACCCAGTACTTC.

This clone was detected only a few times. The rearrangement uses TRBV27 and TRBJ2-1; unclear D gene. V was pared by 5 bases and J by 4 bases, with 9 bases between. Germline CDR1 MNHEY, CDR2 SMNVEV (reference sequence). The CDR3 totals 13 residues. The CDR3 loop is CASSPYGYNEQFF. DNA for the CDR3: TGTGCCAGCAGTCCCTACGGGTACAATGAGCAGTTCTTC.

Comments on this clone: Germline is not matched at one junction end, which may reflect a read error. J is TRBJ1-5 and V is TRBV6-1, with D maybe TRBD1 (6 bases). The CDR3 loop spans 14 amino acids. CDR1 is MNHNS, CDR2 SASEGT, per germline. In nucleotides, the CDR3 is TGTGCCAGCACTGAATGGACAGCAAATCAGCCCCAGCATTTT. This codes for CASTEWTANQPQHF.